Listed below are T cell receptor beta chains from one sample, sequenced in a study of CD8+ T cells in alopecia areata. Method: immunoSEQ multiplex PCR; TCRdb's copy keeps in-frame clones and lacks some. Found here are 150,000 to 200,000 clones, roughly 60% of them singletons; the top ten hold about 4.9%. Sequencing input: CD4+ T cells sorted from blood. These receptors were collected from a human donor in good health. The CDR3 runs from the conserved cysteine through the conserved F or W. A D gene is named only where the DNA matches it firmly. Expanded clones are given a class, and other clones once, few, many or no size at all.

v_gene: TRBV14; j_gene: TRBJ2-1; d_gene: .; len: 16; abundance: .; CDR3nt: TGTGCCAGCAGCCCCTCCCCCCGGGCCCCCTACAATGAGCAGTTCTTC; CDR3aa: CASSPSPRAPYNEQFF
v_gene: TRBV5-1; j_gene: TRBJ2-7; d_gene: TRBD1; len: 15; abundance: .; CDR3nt: TGCGCCAGCAGCAACGGACAGGGGAGCTCCTACGAGCAGTACTTC; CDR3aa: CASSNGQGSSYEQYF
v_gene: TRBV18; j_gene: TRBJ2-7; d_gene: .; len: 14; abundance: .; CDR3nt: TGTGCCAGCTCCTTAATCGTCTCCAGCGGCGAGCAGTACTTC; CDR3aa: CASSLIVSSGEQYF
v_gene: TRBV6-1; j_gene: TRBJ2-7; d_gene: TRBD2; len: 14; abundance: .; CDR3nt: TGTGCCAGCACGTTGGGACTAGGAGGCTACGAGCAGTACTTC; CDR3aa: CASTLGLGGYEQYF
v_gene: TRBV30; j_gene: TRBJ2-7; d_gene: TRBD2; len: 15; abundance: few; CDR3nt: TGTGCCTGGAGTGTAGAGGGACTAGCGGGACTCCAGCAGTACTTC; CDR3aa: CAWSVEGLAGLQQYF
v_gene: TRBV5-4; j_gene: TRBJ2-6; d_gene: .; len: 15; abundance: .; CDR3nt: TGTGCCAGCAGCCCACCGGACTCTGGGGCCAACGTCCTGACTTTC; CDR3aa: CASSPPDSGANVLTF
v_gene: TRBV6-6; j_gene: TRBJ1-1; d_gene: TRBD1; len: 12; abundance: once; CDR3nt: TGTGCCACCGGAAGGGGGCGGGCTGAAGCTTTCTTT; CDR3aa: CATGRGRAEAFF
v_gene: TRBV30; j_gene: TRBJ2-1; d_gene: .; len: 14; abundance: few; CDR3nt: TGTGCCTGGAGTGTAGGCGAGCCTCCCAATGAGCAGTTCTTC; CDR3aa: CAWSVGEPPNEQFF
v_gene: TRBV28; j_gene: TRBJ2-2; d_gene: .; len: 13; abundance: .; CDR3nt: TGTGCCAGCCGGGTGCAGAACACCGGGGAGCTGTTTTTT; CDR3aa: CASRVQNTGELFF
v_gene: TRBV5-6; j_gene: TRBJ1-1; d_gene: .; len: 14; abundance: .; CDR3nt: TGTGCCAGCAGCCGGGAGGGGTTCGCCACTGAAGCTTTCTTT; CDR3aa: CASSREGFATEAFF
v_gene: TRBV6-6; j_gene: TRBJ2-7; d_gene: .; len: 14; abundance: .; CDR3nt: TGTGCCAGCCTACTAGCAAGTAACTCCTACGAGCAGTACTTC; CDR3aa: CASLLASNSYEQYF
v_gene: TRBV28; j_gene: TRBJ1-5; d_gene: TRBD1; len: 14; abundance: .; CDR3nt: TGTGCCAGCAGTTCCATGGAGGGGGCTAAGCCCCAGCATTTT; CDR3aa: CASSSMEGAKPQHF
v_gene: TRBV29-1; j_gene: TRBJ1-1; d_gene: .; len: 14; abundance: .; CDR3nt: TGCAGCGTTGAGGGTAAAGGTTTCGGCACTGAAGCTTTCTTT; CDR3aa: CSVEGKGFGTEAFF
v_gene: TRBV7-9; j_gene: TRBJ2-2; d_gene: .; len: 16; abundance: .; CDR3nt: TGTGCCAGCAGAGCTCCCGGGACTTCCCACACCGGGGAGCTGTTTTTT; CDR3aa: CASRAPGTSHTGELFF
v_gene: TRBV5-1; j_gene: TRBJ2-5; d_gene: TRBD1; len: 16; abundance: .; CDR3nt: TGCGCCAGCAGCACCGCCGGGACAGGGGGCGTAGAGACCCAGTACTTC; CDR3aa: CASSTAGTGGVETQYF
v_gene: TRBV5-6; j_gene: TRBJ2-5; d_gene: .; len: 13; abundance: .; CDR3nt: TGTGCCAGCAGCTTGGGCATTGCGGAGACCCAGTACTTC; CDR3aa: CASSLGIAETQYF
v_gene: TRBV10-3; j_gene: TRBJ1-1; d_gene: .; len: 13; abundance: .; CDR3nt: TGTGCCATCAGTGAAACGGTGAACACTGAAGCTTTCTTT; CDR3aa: CAISETVNTEAFF
v_gene: TRBV18; j_gene: TRBJ2-2; d_gene: .; len: 13; abundance: few; CDR3nt: TGTGCCAGCTCACCGTCGAACACCGGGGAGCTGTTTTTT; CDR3aa: CASSPSNTGELFF
v_gene: TRBV4-1; j_gene: TRBJ2-3; d_gene: .; len: 13; abundance: .; CDR3nt: TGCGCCAGCAGCAGAACCGAGCGAGATACGCAGTATTTT; CDR3aa: CASSRTERDTQYF
v_gene: TRBV7-9; j_gene: TRBJ2-5; d_gene: .; len: 13; abundance: few; CDR3nt: TGTGCCAGCAGCTTCGGAGGGGCGGAGACCCAGTACTTC; CDR3aa: CASSFGGAETQYF
v_gene: TRBV29-1; j_gene: TRBJ2-5; d_gene: TRBD2; len: 14; abundance: few; CDR3nt: TGCAGCGTCTATTTCGGACTAGCGGGAGAGACCCAGTACTTC; CDR3aa: CSVYFGLAGETQYF
v_gene: TRBV5-1; j_gene: TRBJ2-2; d_gene: TRBD1; len: 16; abundance: once; CDR3nt: TGCGCCAGCAGCCCTTCCGGGACAGGGAACACCGGGGAGCTGTTTTTT; CDR3aa: CASSPSGTGNTGELFF
v_gene: TRBV29-1; j_gene: TRBJ2-1; d_gene: .; len: 15; abundance: .; CDR3nt: TGCAGCGTTCCCGACCCAGATCGCTCCTACAATGAGCAGTTCTTC; CDR3aa: CSVPDPDRSYNEQFF
v_gene: TRBV5-1; j_gene: TRBJ2-7; d_gene: .; len: 10; abundance: .; CDR3nt: TGCGCCGGGTGGGCTGGCGAGCAGTACTTC; CDR3aa: CAGWAGEQYF
v_gene: TRBV23-1; j_gene: TRBJ2-5; d_gene: TRBD1; len: 16; abundance: .; CDR3nt: TGCGCCAGCAGTCCATCGCGCAGGGGGCGCGCGGAGACCCAGTACTTC; CDR3aa: CASSPSRRGRAETQYF
v_gene: TRBV29-1; j_gene: TRBJ2-5; d_gene: .; len: 13; abundance: .; CDR3nt: TGCAGCGTCGAGGAGTGGCGGGAAGAGACCCAGTACTTC; CDR3aa: CSVEEWREETQYF
v_gene: TRBV7-9; j_gene: TRBJ2-7; d_gene: .; len: 12; abundance: .; CDR3nt: TGTGCCAGCAGCTTTCAGGATTACGAGCAGTACTTC; CDR3aa: CASSFQDYEQYF
v_gene: TRBV25-1; j_gene: TRBJ2-1; d_gene: TRBD1; len: 17; abundance: .; CDR3nt: TGTGCCAGCAGTGAATTTGTCGGGACAGGGGGCTACAATGAGCAGTTCTTC; CDR3aa: CASSEFVGTGGYNEQFF
v_gene: TRBV29-1; j_gene: TRBJ2-5; d_gene: .; len: 13; abundance: .; CDR3nt: TGCAGCGTGGGTCAGCGCCTTAGGGAGACCCAGTACTTC; CDR3aa: CSVGQRLRETQYF
v_gene: TRBV5-1; j_gene: TRBJ1-2; d_gene: .; len: 13; abundance: few; CDR3nt: TGCGCCAGCAGCTTAGAGGACACGTATGGCTACACCTTC; CDR3aa: CASSLEDTYGYTF
v_gene: TRBV30; j_gene: TRBJ1-4; d_gene: .; len: 12; abundance: .; CDR3nt: TGTGCCTGGAGCAGAATGGACGAAAAACTGTTTTTT; CDR3aa: CAWSRMDEKLFF
v_gene: TRBV29-1; j_gene: TRBJ1-2; d_gene: TRBD1; len: 13; abundance: .; CDR3nt: TGCAGCGTTGAGAGGGGGCGCGGCTATGGCTACACCTTC; CDR3aa: CSVERGRGYGYTF
v_gene: TRBV28; j_gene: TRBJ2-1; d_gene: TRBD2; len: 17; abundance: .; CDR3nt: TGTGCCAGCAGTTTCCTGGGACTAGCGGGGAACTACAATGAGCAGTTCTTC; CDR3aa: CASSFLGLAGNYNEQFF
v_gene: TRBV6-5; j_gene: TRBJ1-2; d_gene: TRBD1; len: 12; abundance: few; CDR3nt: TGTGCCAGCATGAAACAGGGGGGTGGCTACACCTTC; CDR3aa: CASMKQGGGYTF
v_gene: TRBV5-1; j_gene: TRBJ2-1; d_gene: TRBD2; len: 15; abundance: .; CDR3nt: TGCGCCAGCAGCTTTAGCGGGACGGACTACAATGAGCAGTTCTTC; CDR3aa: CASSFSGTDYNEQFF
v_gene: TRBV18; j_gene: TRBJ2-4; d_gene: .; len: 15; abundance: few; CDR3nt: TGTGCCAGCTCACCACTAGGGTTAGCCAAAAACATTCAGTACTTC; CDR3aa: CASSPLGLAKNIQYF
v_gene: TRBV28; j_gene: TRBJ1-5; d_gene: .; len: 15; abundance: few; CDR3nt: TGTGCCAGCAAAATCGGGGGGACCGGCAATCAGCCCCAGCATTTT; CDR3aa: CASKIGGTGNQPQHF
v_gene: TRBV2; j_gene: TRBJ1-3; d_gene: .; len: 13; abundance: few; CDR3nt: TGTGCCAGCACGTACAACTCTGGAAACACCATATATTTT; CDR3aa: CASTYNSGNTIYF
v_gene: TRBV5-1; j_gene: TRBJ2-7; d_gene: TRBD2; len: 19; abundance: .; CDR3nt: TGCGCCAGCAGCACAAAATTGGGACTAGCGGGGCAGAGCTCCTACGAGCAGTACTTC; CDR3aa: CASSTKLGLAGQSSYEQYF
v_gene: TRBV9; j_gene: TRBJ2-2; d_gene: TRBD2; len: 16; abundance: .; CDR3nt: TGTGCCAGCAGCCCATTTAGCGGGAGAGATACCGGGGAGCTGTTTTTT; CDR3aa: CASSPFSGRDTGELFF
v_gene: TRBV29-1; j_gene: TRBJ2-1; d_gene: TRBD2; len: 14; abundance: few; CDR3nt: TGCAGCGTCCACGGACTAGCGGCTGACAATGAGCAGTTCTTC; CDR3aa: CSVHGLAADNEQFF
v_gene: TRBV10-3; j_gene: TRBJ1-1; d_gene: TRBD1; len: 14; abundance: .; CDR3nt: TGTGCCATCAGGGAGGGGACAGCTAACACTGAAGCTTTCTTT; CDR3aa: CAIREGTANTEAFF
v_gene: TRBV15; j_gene: TRBJ1-2; d_gene: TRBD1; len: 13; abundance: .; CDR3nt: TGTGCCACCAGCTCAGGGGGCGACTATGGCTACACCTTC; CDR3aa: CATSSGGDYGYTF
v_gene: TRBV29-1; j_gene: TRBJ1-2; d_gene: .; len: 12; abundance: .; CDR3nt: TGCAGCGGCCTACATGGACACTATGGCTACACCTTC; CDR3aa: CSGLHGHYGYTF
v_gene: TRBV30; j_gene: TRBJ1-5; d_gene: .; len: 16; abundance: .; CDR3nt: TGTGCCTGGAGTGTTGGGGGCAGGCGGGCACGACAGCCCCAGCATTTT; CDR3aa: CAWSVGGRRARQPQHF
v_gene: TRBV5-1; j_gene: TRBJ2-2; d_gene: TRBD2; len: 15; abundance: .; CDR3nt: TGCGCCAGCAGCTTGGACGGGAGGCAGGTCGGGGAGCTGTTTTTT; CDR3aa: CASSLDGRQVGELFF
v_gene: TRBV7-9; j_gene: TRBJ2-4; d_gene: TRBD1; len: 15; abundance: .; CDR3nt: TGTGCCAGCAGCTTAGGGGACAGAAACAAAAACATTCAGTACTTC; CDR3aa: CASSLGDRNKNIQYF
v_gene: TRBV5-6; j_gene: TRBJ2-4; d_gene: .; len: 12; abundance: .; CDR3nt: TGTGCCAGCAGCTTTACTGGGAACATTCAGTACTTC; CDR3aa: CASSFTGNIQYF
v_gene: TRBV6-5; j_gene: TRBJ2-3; d_gene: .; len: 13; abundance: few; CDR3nt: TGTGCCAGCAGTTACGGCAGCACAGATACGCAGTATTTT; CDR3aa: CASSYGSTDTQYF
v_gene: TRBV10-3; j_gene: TRBJ2-7; d_gene: .; len: 14; abundance: .; CDR3nt: TGTGCCATCAGTGAATTAGGGAGTCGAGGCGAGCAGTACTTC; CDR3aa: CAISELGSRGEQYF